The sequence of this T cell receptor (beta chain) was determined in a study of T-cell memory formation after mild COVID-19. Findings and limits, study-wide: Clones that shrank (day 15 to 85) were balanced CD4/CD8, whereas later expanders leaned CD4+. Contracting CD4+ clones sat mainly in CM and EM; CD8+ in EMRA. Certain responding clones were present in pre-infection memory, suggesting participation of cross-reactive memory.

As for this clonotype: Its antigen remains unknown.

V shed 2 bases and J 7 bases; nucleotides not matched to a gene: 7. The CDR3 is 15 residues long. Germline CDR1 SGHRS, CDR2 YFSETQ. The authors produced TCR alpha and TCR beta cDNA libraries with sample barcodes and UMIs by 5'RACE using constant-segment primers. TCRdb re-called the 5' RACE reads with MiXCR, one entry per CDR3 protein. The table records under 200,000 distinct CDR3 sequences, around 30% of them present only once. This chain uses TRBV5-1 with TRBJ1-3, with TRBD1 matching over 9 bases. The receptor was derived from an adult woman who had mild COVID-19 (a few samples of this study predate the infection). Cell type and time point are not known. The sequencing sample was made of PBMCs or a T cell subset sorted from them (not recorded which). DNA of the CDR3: TGCGCCAGCAGCTTTAAGGACAGGGGAACGAACACCATATATTTT. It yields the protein CASSFKDRGTNTIYF.